The rows below give T cell receptor beta chains drawn from one sample of a study of shared clonotypes between healthy human individuals. Libraries were prepared by immunoSEQ multiplex PCR; TCRdb keeps only in-frame clonotypes and omits some of them. This table has millions of clones, over 85% appearing once. Specimen: naive CD4+ T cells sorted from blood. All receptors derive from a man aged 18-30 years in good health. Each CDR3 is given with its conserved first and last residue. Fields, in order: D gene, V gene, J gene, clone size, CDR3 protein, CDR3 DNA. D genes are given only for firm matches. Expanded clones are given a class, and other clones once, few, many or no size at all.

D gene: TRBD2; V gene: TRBV5-1; J gene: TRBJ2-3; clone size: .; CDR3 protein: CASSLTSGVDTQYF; CDR3 DNA: TGCGCCAGCAGCTTGACTAGCGGGGTGGATACGCAGTATTTT
D gene: .; V gene: TRBV7-9; J gene: TRBJ2-5; clone size: .; CDR3 protein: CASSLGESPVDF; CDR3 DNA: TGTGCCAGCAGCTTAGGTGAGTCCCCCGTCGACTTC
D gene: TRBD1; V gene: TRBV18; J gene: TRBJ2-7; clone size: .; CDR3 protein: CASSPLKTGVEQYF; CDR3 DNA: TGTGCCAGCTCACCCTTAAAGACAGGGGTCGAGCAGTACTTC
D gene: .; V gene: TRBV7-2; J gene: TRBJ2-7; clone size: .; CDR3 protein: CASSSQRTGYEQYF; CDR3 DNA: TGTGCCAGCAGCTCCCAAAGAACAGGGTACGAGCAGTACTTC
D gene: .; V gene: TRBV6-5; J gene: TRBJ1-1; clone size: .; CDR3 protein: CASSYIGLNTEAFF; CDR3 DNA: TGTGCCAGCAGTTATATCGGCTTGAACACTGAAGCTTTCTTT
D gene: .; V gene: TRBV5-1; J gene: TRBJ1-2; clone size: .; CDR3 protein: CASSPNPGLGYTF; CDR3 DNA: TGCGCCAGCAGCCCAAACCCCGGACTCGGCTACACCTTC
D gene: .; V gene: TRBV7-2; J gene: TRBJ1-1; clone size: .; CDR3 protein: CASSFLQASMNTEAFF; CDR3 DNA: TGTGCCAGCAGCTTCCTCCAGGCAAGCATGAACACTGAAGCTTTCTTT
D gene: .; V gene: TRBV30; J gene: TRBJ1-2; clone size: .; CDR3 protein: CAWSLGNNYGYTF; CDR3 DNA: TGTGCCTGGTCCCTAGGGAATAACTATGGCTACACCTTC
D gene: .; V gene: TRBV10-3; J gene: TRBJ2-3; clone size: .; CDR3 protein: CAISEVLRTDTQYF; CDR3 DNA: TGTGCCATCAGTGAAGTTTTGAGGACAGATACGCAGTATTTT
D gene: .; V gene: TRBV5-3; J gene: TRBJ2-3; clone size: .; CDR3 protein: CARSFETGRNASTDTQYF; CDR3 DNA: TGTGCCAGAAGCTTTGAAACCGGACGGAATGCTAGCACAGATACGCAGTATTTT
D gene: TRBD2; V gene: TRBV5-4; J gene: TRBJ2-7; clone size: .; CDR3 protein: CASSSPGLAGGYEQYF; CDR3 DNA: TGTGCCAGCAGCTCCCCGGGACTAGCGGGAGGTTACGAGCAGTACTTC
D gene: .; V gene: TRBV6-6; J gene: TRBJ2-7; clone size: .; CDR3 protein: CASSYPEIASEQYF; CDR3 DNA: TGTGCCAGCAGTTACCCAGAAATTGCGAGTGAGCAGTACTTC
D gene: TRBD2; V gene: TRBV10-3; J gene: TRBJ2-1; clone size: .; CDR3 protein: CAIRGVGEQFF; CDR3 DNA: TGTGCCATACGGGGGGTCGGTGAGCAGTTCTTC
D gene: .; V gene: TRBV25-1; J gene: TRBJ2-7; clone size: .; CDR3 protein: CASSRDAAIYEQYF; CDR3 DNA: TGTGCCAGCAGTAGGGACGCGGCCATTTACGAGCAGTACTTC
D gene: TRBD1; V gene: TRBV7-2; J gene: TRBJ2-1; clone size: .; CDR3 protein: CASSKPGQLTNEQFF; CDR3 DNA: TGTGCCAGCAGCAAGCCGGGACAGCTTACTAATGAGCAGTTCTTC
D gene: .; V gene: TRBV10-2; J gene: TRBJ1-2; clone size: few; CDR3 protein: CASSRDIDGYTF; CDR3 DNA: TGCGCCAGCAGCCGGGACATAGATGGCTACACCTTC
D gene: .; V gene: TRBV19; J gene: TRBJ2-3; clone size: .; CDR3 protein: CASSVPGELTQYF; CDR3 DNA: TGTGCCAGTAGTGTCCCAGGCGAGCTTACGCAGTATTTT
D gene: TRBD1; V gene: TRBV19; J gene: TRBJ1-5; clone size: .; CDR3 protein: CASSTYPRQGARGNQPQHF; CDR3 DNA: TGTGCCAGTAGCACCTATCCTCGACAGGGGGCTAGAGGCAATCAGCCCCAGCATTTT
D gene: .; V gene: TRBV2; J gene: TRBJ2-2; clone size: .; CDR3 protein: CASIGGGVNTGELFF; CDR3 DNA: TGTGCCAGCATCGGGGGCGGGGTGAACACCGGGGAGCTGTTTTTT
D gene: TRBD1; V gene: TRBV9; J gene: TRBJ1-1; clone size: .; CDR3 protein: CASSARQGDEAFF; CDR3 DNA: TGTGCCAGCAGCGCTAGACAGGGGGATGAAGCTTTCTTT
D gene: .; V gene: TRBV6-1; J gene: TRBJ2-7; clone size: .; CDR3 protein: CASSTRQGGLGEQYF; CDR3 DNA: TGTGCCAGCAGTACCAGACAGGGAGGGTTGGGCGAGCAGTACTTC
D gene: .; V gene: TRBV6-6; J gene: TRBJ1-3; clone size: .; CDR3 protein: CASTGQRTGNTIYF; CDR3 DNA: TGTGCCAGCACAGGACAACGGACCGGAAACACCATATATTTT
D gene: TRBD1; V gene: TRBV18; J gene: TRBJ1-2; clone size: .; CDR3 protein: CASSPVAGGRQNGYTF; CDR3 DNA: TGTGCCAGCTCACCCGTAGCAGGGGGACGCCAGAATGGCTACACCTTC
D gene: TRBD2; V gene: TRBV5-1; J gene: TRBJ2-2; clone size: .; CDR3 protein: CASSYLAGVNTGELFF; CDR3 DNA: TGCGCCAGCAGCTACCTAGCGGGGGTGAACACCGGGGAGCTGTTTTTT
D gene: .; V gene: TRBV2; J gene: TRBJ1-1; clone size: .; CDR3 protein: CASSGRNTEAFF; CDR3 DNA: TGTGCCAGCAGTGGCAGGAACACTGAAGCTTTCTTT
D gene: .; V gene: TRBV9; J gene: TRBJ1-4; clone size: once; CDR3 protein: CASSDLGPNEKLFF; CDR3 DNA: TGTGCCAGCAGCGACCTCGGCCCTAATGAAAAACTGTTTTTT
D gene: TRBD1; V gene: TRBV2; J gene: TRBJ2-7; clone size: .; CDR3 protein: CASSDPGQGSYEQYF; CDR3 DNA: TGTGCCAGCAGTGACCCGGGACAGGGCTCCTACGAGCAGTACTTC
D gene: .; V gene: TRBV30; J gene: TRBJ2-3; clone size: .; CDR3 protein: CAWSVATTGQYF; CDR3 DNA: TGTGCCTGGAGTGTAGCTACGACTGGGCAGTATTTT
D gene: TRBD2; V gene: TRBV10-1; J gene: TRBJ2-1; clone size: .; CDR3 protein: CASSHGTSGRRGAYNEQFF; CDR3 DNA: TGCGCCAGCAGTCACGGGACTAGCGGGAGGAGGGGTGCCTACAATGAGCAGTTCTTC
D gene: .; V gene: TRBV5-1; J gene: TRBJ2-1; clone size: .; CDR3 protein: CASSLQMGPLNEQFF; CDR3 DNA: TGCGCCAGCAGCCTTCAGATGGGACCTCTCAATGAGCAGTTCTTC
D gene: TRBD2; V gene: TRBV4-1; J gene: TRBJ2-7; clone size: .; CDR3 protein: CASSQPHSGRALYEQYF; CDR3 DNA: TGCGCCAGCAGCCAACCTCATAGCGGGAGGGCCCTATACGAGCAGTACTTC
D gene: TRBD2; V gene: TRBV19; J gene: TRBJ2-1; clone size: .; CDR3 protein: CASSTLEAGDNEQFF; CDR3 DNA: TGTGCCAGTAGCACATTAGAAGCGGGAGACAATGAGCAGTTCTTC
D gene: .; V gene: TRBV7-2; J gene: TRBJ2-5; clone size: .; CDR3 protein: CASSLGKETQYF; CDR3 DNA: TGTGCCAGCAGCTTAGGGAAAGAGACCCAGTACTTC
D gene: TRBD1; V gene: TRBV18; J gene: TRBJ2-5; clone size: .; CDR3 protein: CASSLGPTGGQETQYF; CDR3 DNA: TGTGCCAGCTCTCTCGGACCTACAGGGGGCCAAGAGACCCAGTACTTC
D gene: .; V gene: TRBV27; J gene: TRBJ2-6; clone size: .; CDR3 protein: CASSSPFAGTLEFSGANVLTF; CDR3 DNA: TGTGCCAGCAGTTCACCATTTGCCGGGACACTGGAATTCTCTGGGGCCAACGTCCTGACTTTC
D gene: TRBD1; V gene: TRBV19; J gene: TRBJ2-1; clone size: .; CDR3 protein: CASGDRARGTPRFF; CDR3 DNA: TGTGCCAGCGGAGACAGGGCGAGAGGTACCCCACGGTTCTTC
D gene: .; V gene: TRBV5-5; J gene: TRBJ2-3; clone size: .; CDR3 protein: CASSLSTDTQYF; CDR3 DNA: TGTGCCAGCAGCTTGAGCACAGATACGCAGTATTTT
D gene: .; V gene: TRBV4-1; J gene: TRBJ1-1; clone size: .; CDR3 protein: CASSQGTTANTEAFF; CDR3 DNA: TGCGCCAGCAGCCAAGGGACAACGGCGAACACTGAAGCTTTCTTT
D gene: .; V gene: TRBV27; J gene: TRBJ1-1; clone size: .; CDR3 protein: CASNSLVSNTEAFF; CDR3 DNA: TGTGCCAGCAACTCCCTAGTGTCGAACACTGAAGCTTTCTTT
D gene: .; V gene: TRBV6-5; J gene: TRBJ2-7; clone size: .; CDR3 protein: CASSRGVLSYEQYF; CDR3 DNA: TGTGCCAGCAGTAGGGGTGTGCTTTCCTACGAGCAGTACTTC
D gene: TRBD1; V gene: TRBV6-6; J gene: TRBJ1-1; clone size: .; CDR3 protein: CASNSQGADDTEAFF; CDR3 DNA: TGTGCCAGCAATTCACAGGGGGCGGACGACACTGAAGCTTTCTTT
D gene: .; V gene: TRBV5-1; J gene: TRBJ1-3; clone size: .; CDR3 protein: CASSLGSGNSGNTIYF; CDR3 DNA: TGCGCCAGCAGCTTGGGGTCCGGAAACTCTGGAAACACCATATATTTT
D gene: .; V gene: TRBV6-1; J gene: TRBJ2-7; clone size: .; CDR3 protein: CASSSGLLVPYEQYF; CDR3 DNA: TGTGCCAGCAGTTCAGGTCTGCTGGTCCCCTACGAGCAGTACTTC
D gene: .; V gene: TRBV19; J gene: TRBJ1-2; clone size: .; CDR3 protein: CASGLQGTGGYTF; CDR3 DNA: TGTGCCAGTGGATTACAGGGTACAGGGGGCTACACCTTC
D gene: .; V gene: TRBV9; J gene: TRBJ1-6; clone size: .; CDR3 protein: CASSVGANSPLHF; CDR3 DNA: TGTGCCAGCAGCGTAGGAGCGAATTCACCCCTCCACTTT
D gene: TRBD2; V gene: TRBV5-4; J gene: TRBJ2-3; clone size: .; CDR3 protein: CASSLLGRTSRHTDTQYF; CDR3 DNA: TGTGCCAGCAGCCTACTAGGTAGGACTAGCCGCCACACAGATACGCAGTATTTT
D gene: .; V gene: TRBV4-1; J gene: TRBJ1-2; clone size: .; CDR3 protein: CASSQEMAEGYGYTF; CDR3 DNA: TGCGCCAGCAGCCAAGAAATGGCAGAGGGCTATGGCTACACCTTC
D gene: .; V gene: TRBV6-4; J gene: TRBJ1-6; clone size: .; CDR3 protein: CASSDLFHRAHSYNSPLHF; CDR3 DNA: TGTGCCAGCAGTGATCTCTTTCACAGGGCCCACTCCTATAATTCACCCCTCCACTTT
D gene: TRBD2; V gene: TRBV7-9; J gene: TRBJ2-1; clone size: once; CDR3 protein: CASSLPGTSSNNEQFF; CDR3 DNA: TGTGCCAGCAGCCTGCCCGGGACTAGCTCTAACAATGAGCAGTTCTTC
D gene: .; V gene: TRBV6-1; J gene: TRBJ1-1; clone size: .; CDR3 protein: CASSEEALNTEAFF; CDR3 DNA: TGTGCCAGCAGTGAGGAGGCTCTGAACACTGAAGCTTTCTTT
D gene: TRBD1; V gene: TRBV19; J gene: TRBJ1-5; clone size: .; CDR3 protein: CASSIDGTGEGSNQPQHF; CDR3 DNA: TGTGCCAGTAGTATAGATGGGACAGGGGAAGGGAGCAATCAGCCCCAGCATTTT
D gene: .; V gene: TRBV6-5; J gene: TRBJ2-7; clone size: .; CDR3 protein: CASTGDAYEQYF; CDR3 DNA: TGTGCCAGCACCGGGGACGCCTACGAGCAGTACTTC
D gene: TRBD1; V gene: TRBV7-2; J gene: TRBJ1-2; clone size: few; CDR3 protein: CASSSRTGEGYTF; CDR3 DNA: TGTGCCAGCAGCTCACGGACAGGGGAAGGCTACACCTTC
D gene: .; V gene: TRBV27; J gene: TRBJ2-2; clone size: .; CDR3 protein: CASSLSISGELFF; CDR3 DNA: TGTGCCAGCAGTTTATCGATTAGCGGGGAGCTGTTTTTT
D gene: TRBD2; V gene: TRBV6-6; J gene: TRBJ2-1; clone size: .; CDR3 protein: CASSNSGGANEQFF; CDR3 DNA: TGTGCCAGCAGTAATAGCGGGGGGGCGAATGAGCAGTTCTTC
D gene: TRBD1; V gene: TRBV19; J gene: TRBJ1-2; clone size: .; CDR3 protein: CATRDDGQGVYGYTF; CDR3 DNA: TGTGCCACCAGGGATGACGGACAGGGAGTCTATGGCTACACCTTC
D gene: .; V gene: TRBV5-1; J gene: TRBJ2-7; clone size: .; CDR3 protein: CASSLEGTYEQYF; CDR3 DNA: TGCGCCAGCAGCTTAGAGGGGACCTACGAGCAGTACTTC
D gene: TRBD2; V gene: TRBV7-6; J gene: TRBJ2-3; clone size: .; CDR3 protein: CASSLALTATPTLAGGSDTQYF; CDR3 DNA: TGTGCCAGCAGCTTAGCCCTTACCGCGACGCCTACACTAGCGGGAGGCTCAGATACGCAGTATTTT
D gene: .; V gene: TRBV9; J gene: TRBJ1-5; clone size: few; CDR3 protein: CASSEGSNQPQHF; CDR3 DNA: TGTGCCAGCAGCGAAGGGAGCAATCAGCCCCAGCATTTT
D gene: .; V gene: TRBV6-4; J gene: TRBJ2-3; clone size: .; CDR3 protein: CASSDRRTDTQYF; CDR3 DNA: TGTGCCAGCAGTGATCGGCGCACAGATACGCAGTATTTT